The clone carrying this T cell receptor beta chain was detected only a few times. V was pared by 2 bases and J by 6 bases, with 9 bases between. Germline CDR1 and CDR2: SGHDT and YYEEEE. The CDR3 consists of 12 residues. Then a second PCR, running about 6 to 11 cycles, was carried out with a sample-barcoded 5' primer and a J-beta primer mix. Unique molecular identifiers of 12 random nucleotides labeled each cDNA. In TCRdb, the 5' RACE reads were re-called with MiXCR into one record per CDR3 protein. The sample shows about 500,000 distinct CDR3 sequences, around 24% of them seen only once. This sample was taken from a study of blood T cells in healthy people across ages. These same data were also listed under a study on T cells of mothers and their children. That source notes: The donors comprised a handful of children and their three healthy Caucasian mothers. Slightly higher, non-significant overlap characterized related mother-child pairs relative to unrelated pairs.

Sequencing was performed on blood. The V and J genes are TRBV5-6 and TRBJ2-7; the D is unclear. This receptor was identified in a boy younger than 18 in good health. CDR3 protein: CASSFISGEQYF. The DNA for the CDR3 is TGTGCCAGCAGCTTTATTTCCGGCGAGCAGTACTTC.